Sequencing of this T cell receptor beta chain was carried out in a study of cytomegalovirus exposure and HLA in healthy donors. About the study: A later analysis reported the roughly 120 validation repertoires used the same platform as the 666 first-cohort repertoires. General study results and limits: Cytomegalovirus status, reportedly, was diagnosed with high specificity and sensitivity by the classifier.

CDR1 and CDR2 (germline): SNHLY, FYNNEI. This CDR3 has 14 amino acids. The V and J ends lost 8 bases and 6 bases, in that order; junction bases with no gene match: 12. Assay: immunoSEQ multiplex PCR; the TCRdb copy retains only in-frame clones and omits some. The repertoire holds hundreds of thousands of clones, with roughly 90% as singletons. Turning to this clone: Its antigen is unknown.

The rearrangement links TRBV2 to TRBJ1-1; 7 bases line up with TRBD1. The clonotype was recovered from a young woman in good health and CMV-seronegative. The material sequenced was PBMCs. The CDR3, as DNA: TGTGCCAGCCAAAAGGGGGCCCTGGGCTCTGAAGCTTTCTTT. As protein: CASQKGALGSEAFF.